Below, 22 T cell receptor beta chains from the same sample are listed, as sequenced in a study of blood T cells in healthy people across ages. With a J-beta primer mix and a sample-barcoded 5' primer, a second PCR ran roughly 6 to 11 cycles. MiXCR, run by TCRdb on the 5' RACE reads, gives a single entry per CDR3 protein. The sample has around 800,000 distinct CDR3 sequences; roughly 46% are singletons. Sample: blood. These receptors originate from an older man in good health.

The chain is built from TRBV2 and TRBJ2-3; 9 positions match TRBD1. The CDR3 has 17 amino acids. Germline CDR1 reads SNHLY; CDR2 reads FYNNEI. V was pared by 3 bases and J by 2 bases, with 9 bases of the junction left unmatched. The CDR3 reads CASSDPGQGPSTDTQYF. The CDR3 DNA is TGTGCCAGCAGTGACCCGGGACAGGGCCCATCCACAGATACGCAGTATTTT. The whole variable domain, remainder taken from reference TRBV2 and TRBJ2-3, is EPEVTQTPSHQVTQMGQEVILRCVPISNHLYFYWYRQILGQKVEFLVSFYNNEISEKSEIFDDQFSVERPDGSNFTLKIRSTKLEDSAMYFCASSDPGQGPSTDTQYFGPGTRLTVL.

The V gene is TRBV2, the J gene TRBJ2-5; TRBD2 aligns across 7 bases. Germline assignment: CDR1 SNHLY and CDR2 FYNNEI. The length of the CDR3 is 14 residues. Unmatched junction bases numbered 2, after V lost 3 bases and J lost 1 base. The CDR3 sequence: CASSDGGSQETQYF. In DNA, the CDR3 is TGTGCCAGCAGTGACGGCGGGAGCCAAGAGACCCAGTACTTC.

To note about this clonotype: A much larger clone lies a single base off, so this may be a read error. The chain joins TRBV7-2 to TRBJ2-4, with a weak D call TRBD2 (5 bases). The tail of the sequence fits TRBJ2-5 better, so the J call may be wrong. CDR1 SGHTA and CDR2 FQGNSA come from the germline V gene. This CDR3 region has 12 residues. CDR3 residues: CASTGTPETQYF. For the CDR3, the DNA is TGTGCCAGCACGGGAACCCCAGAGACCCAGTACTTC.

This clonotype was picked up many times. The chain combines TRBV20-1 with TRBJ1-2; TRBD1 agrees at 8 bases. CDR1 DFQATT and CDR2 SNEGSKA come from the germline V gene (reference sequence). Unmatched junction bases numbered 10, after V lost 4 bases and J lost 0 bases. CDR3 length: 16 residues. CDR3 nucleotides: TGCAGTGCTATCTTGACAGGGGCCAAATCTAACTATGGCTACACCTTC. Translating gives CSAILTGAKSNYGYTF.

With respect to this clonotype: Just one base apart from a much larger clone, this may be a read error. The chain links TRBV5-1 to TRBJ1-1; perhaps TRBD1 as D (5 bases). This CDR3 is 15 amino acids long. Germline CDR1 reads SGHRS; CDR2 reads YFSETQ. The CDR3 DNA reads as TGCGCCGGCAGCTTGGCGGGTGGGGGTTTCACTGAAGCTTTCTTT. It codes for CAGSLAGGGFTEAFF.

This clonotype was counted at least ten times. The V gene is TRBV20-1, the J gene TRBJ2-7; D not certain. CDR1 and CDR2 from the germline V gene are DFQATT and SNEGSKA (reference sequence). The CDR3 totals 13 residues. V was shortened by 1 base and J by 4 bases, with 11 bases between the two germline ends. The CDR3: CSARAFRLYEQYF. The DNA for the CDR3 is TGCAGTGCTAGAGCATTCAGGCTGTACGAGCAGTACTTC.

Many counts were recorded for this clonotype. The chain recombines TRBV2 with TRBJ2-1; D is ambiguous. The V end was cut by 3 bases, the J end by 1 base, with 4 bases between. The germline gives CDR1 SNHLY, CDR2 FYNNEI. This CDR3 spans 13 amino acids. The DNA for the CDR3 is TGTGCCAGCAGTGACGGATCCTACAATGAGCAGTTCTTC. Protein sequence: CASSDGSYNEQFF.

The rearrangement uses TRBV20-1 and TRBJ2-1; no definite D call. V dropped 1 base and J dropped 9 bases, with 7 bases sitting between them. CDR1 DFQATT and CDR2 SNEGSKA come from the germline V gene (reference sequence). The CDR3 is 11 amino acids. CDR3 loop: CSARVSREQFF. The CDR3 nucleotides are TGCAGTGCTAGAGTTTCGCGTGAGCAGTTCTTC.

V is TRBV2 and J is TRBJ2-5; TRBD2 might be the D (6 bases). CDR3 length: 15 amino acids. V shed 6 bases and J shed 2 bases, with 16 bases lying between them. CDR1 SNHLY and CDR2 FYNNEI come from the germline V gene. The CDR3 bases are TGTGCCAGCAGCCGGTACCGGGACTCTCAAGAGACCCAGTACTTC. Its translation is CASSRYRDSQETQYF.

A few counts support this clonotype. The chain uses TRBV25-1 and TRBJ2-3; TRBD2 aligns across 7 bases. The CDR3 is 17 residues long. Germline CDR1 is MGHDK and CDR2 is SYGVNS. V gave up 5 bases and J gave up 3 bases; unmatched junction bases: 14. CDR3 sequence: CASSSLRASGITDTQYF. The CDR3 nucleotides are TGTGCCAGCAGTTCACTAAGGGCTAGCGGTATAACAGATACGCAGTATTTT.

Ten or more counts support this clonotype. CDR3 nucleotides: TGCAGCGTGAGGACAGTCTCCTACGAGCAGTACTTC. Its translation: CSVRTVSYEQYF. V is TRBV29-1 and J is TRBJ2-7, with D tentatively TRBD1 (6 bases). Germline CDR1 and CDR2: SQVTM and ANQGSEA. Trimming pared 6 bases from V and 0 bases from J, leaving 9 bases between. The CDR3 length is 12 residues.

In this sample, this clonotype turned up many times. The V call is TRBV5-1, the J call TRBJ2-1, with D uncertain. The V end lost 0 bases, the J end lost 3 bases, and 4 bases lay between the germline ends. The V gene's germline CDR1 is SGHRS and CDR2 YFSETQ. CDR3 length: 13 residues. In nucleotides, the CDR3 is TGCGCCAGCAGCTTGGATGTCTACAATGAGCAGTTCTTC. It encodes CASSLDVYNEQFF. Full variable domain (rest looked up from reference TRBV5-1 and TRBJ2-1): KAGVTQTPRYLIKTRGQQVTLSCSPISGHRSVSWYQQTPGQGLQFLFEYFSETQRNKGNFPGRFSGRQFSNSRSEMNVSTLELGDSALYLCASSLDVYNEQFFGPGTRLTVL.

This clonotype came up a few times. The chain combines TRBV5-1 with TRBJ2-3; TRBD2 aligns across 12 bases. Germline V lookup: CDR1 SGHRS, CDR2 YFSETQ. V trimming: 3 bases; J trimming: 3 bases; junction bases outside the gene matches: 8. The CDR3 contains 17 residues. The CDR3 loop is CASSYGLAGLNTDTQYF. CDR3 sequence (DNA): TGCGCCAGCAGCTACGGACTAGCGGGGCTGAATACAGATACGCAGTATTTT.

The CDR3 DNA follows: TGTGCCAGCAGCTTTAAGGGGGCTGACACCGGGGAGCTGTTTTTT. Translated, it gives CASSFKGADTGELFF. This chain uses TRBV11-3 with TRBJ2-2; TRBD1 agrees at 7 bases. V gave up 3 bases and J gave up 3 bases; unmatched junction bases: 4. The CDR3 covers 15 residues. Germline CDR1 SGHNT, CDR2 YENEEA.

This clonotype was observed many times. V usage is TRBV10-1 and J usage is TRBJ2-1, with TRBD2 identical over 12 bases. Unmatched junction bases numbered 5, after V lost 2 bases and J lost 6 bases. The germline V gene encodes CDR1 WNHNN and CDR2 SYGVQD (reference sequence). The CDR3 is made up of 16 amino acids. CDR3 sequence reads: CASSEAASGRVNEQFF. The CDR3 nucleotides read TGCGCCAGCAGTGAGGCGGCTAGCGGGAGGGTCAATGAGCAGTTCTTC.

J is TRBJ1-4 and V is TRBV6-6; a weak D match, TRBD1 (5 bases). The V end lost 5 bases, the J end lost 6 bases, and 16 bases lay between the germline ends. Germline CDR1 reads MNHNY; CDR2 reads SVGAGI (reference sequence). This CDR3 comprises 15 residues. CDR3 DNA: TGTGCCAGCAGTCACCCGGGGGGTGAGCATGAAAAACTGTTTTTT. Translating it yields CASSHPGGEHEKLFF.

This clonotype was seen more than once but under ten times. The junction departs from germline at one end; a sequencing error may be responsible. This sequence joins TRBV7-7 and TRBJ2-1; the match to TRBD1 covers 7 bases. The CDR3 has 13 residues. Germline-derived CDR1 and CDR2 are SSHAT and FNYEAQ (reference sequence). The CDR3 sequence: CASSKDRNNEQFF. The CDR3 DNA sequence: TGTGCTAGCAGCAAGGACAGGAACAATGAGCAGTTCTTC.

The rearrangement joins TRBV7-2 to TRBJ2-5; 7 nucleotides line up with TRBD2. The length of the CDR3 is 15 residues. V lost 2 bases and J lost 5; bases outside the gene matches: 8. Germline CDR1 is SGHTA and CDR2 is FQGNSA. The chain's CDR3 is CASSLMGGGVETQYF. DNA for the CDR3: TGTGCCAGCAGCTTAATGGGCGGGGGAGTGGAGACCCAGTACTTC.

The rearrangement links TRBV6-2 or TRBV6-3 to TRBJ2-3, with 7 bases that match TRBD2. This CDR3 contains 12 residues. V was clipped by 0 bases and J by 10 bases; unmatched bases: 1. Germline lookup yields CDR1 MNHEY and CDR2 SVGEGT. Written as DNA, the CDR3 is TGTGCCAGCAGTTACTCGGCGGGAGCGCAGTATTTT. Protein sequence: CASSYSAGAQYF.

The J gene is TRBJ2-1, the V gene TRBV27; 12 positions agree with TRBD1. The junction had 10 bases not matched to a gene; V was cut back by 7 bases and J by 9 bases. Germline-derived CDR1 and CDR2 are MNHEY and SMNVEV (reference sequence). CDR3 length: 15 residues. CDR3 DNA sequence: TGTGCCAGCAACCCCGGGACAGGGGGCGCAGGTGAGCAGTTCTTC. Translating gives CASNPGTGGAGEQFF.

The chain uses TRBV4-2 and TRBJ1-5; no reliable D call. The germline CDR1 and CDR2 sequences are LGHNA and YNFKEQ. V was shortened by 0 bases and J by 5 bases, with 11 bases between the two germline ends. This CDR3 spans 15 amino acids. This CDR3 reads CASSQEGEGDQPQHF. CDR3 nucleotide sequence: TGTGCCAGCAGCCAAGAGGGCGAGGGAGATCAGCCCCAGCATTTT.

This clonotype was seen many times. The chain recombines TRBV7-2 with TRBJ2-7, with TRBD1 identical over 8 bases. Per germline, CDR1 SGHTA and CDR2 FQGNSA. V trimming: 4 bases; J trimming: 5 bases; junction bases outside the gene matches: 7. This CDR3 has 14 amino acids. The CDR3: CASSSRTGQNEQYF. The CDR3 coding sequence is TGTGCCAGCAGCTCCCGGACAGGGCAGAACGAGCAGTACTTC.